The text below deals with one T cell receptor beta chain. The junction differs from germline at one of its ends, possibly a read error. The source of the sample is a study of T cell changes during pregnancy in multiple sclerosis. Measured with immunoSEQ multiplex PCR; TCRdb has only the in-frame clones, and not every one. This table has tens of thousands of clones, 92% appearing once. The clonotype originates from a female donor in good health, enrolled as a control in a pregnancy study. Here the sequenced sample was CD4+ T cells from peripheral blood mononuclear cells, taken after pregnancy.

CDR3 loop: CASSPSGGSYEQYF. The CDR3 DNA is TGTGCTAGCAGCCCCTCCGGTGGCTCCTACGAGCAGTACTTC. The rearrangement joins TRBV7-7 to TRBJ2-7; D is uncertain. There are 14 residues in the CDR3. Germline CDR1 reads SSHAT; CDR2 reads FNYEAQ (reference sequence).